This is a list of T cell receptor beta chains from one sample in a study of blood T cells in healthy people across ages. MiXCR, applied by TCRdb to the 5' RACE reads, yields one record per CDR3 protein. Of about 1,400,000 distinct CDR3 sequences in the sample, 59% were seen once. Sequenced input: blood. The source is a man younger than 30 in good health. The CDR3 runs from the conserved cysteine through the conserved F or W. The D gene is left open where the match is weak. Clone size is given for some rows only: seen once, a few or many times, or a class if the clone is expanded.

CASSLNPGQTYNEQFF TGTGCCAGCAGCTTAAATCCGGGACAGACCTACAATGAGCAGTTCTTC TRBD1 TRBJ2-1 TRBV7-9 -
CASSYQSRFYEQYF TGTGCCAGCAGTTACCAGTCGAGATTCTACGAGCAGTACTTC - TRBJ2-7 TRBV6-2/TRBV6-3 -
CASSQDFEGYTGELFF TGCGCCAGCAGCCAAGATTTTGAGGGGTACACCGGGGAGCTGTTTTTT - TRBJ2-2 TRBV4-3 -
CASSRLARTPPGVEQFF TGTGCCAGCAGTAGACTAGCGAGAACACCTCCAGGTGTTGAGCAGTTCTTC TRBD2 TRBJ2-1 TRBV6-1 -
CASSQRTSGGQNSYNEQFF TGCGCCAGCAGCCAACGGACTAGCGGGGGGCAAAACTCCTACAATGAGCAGTTCTTC TRBD2 TRBJ2-1 TRBV4-1 once
CASSALASQGTQYF TGTGCCAGCAGCGCGCTAGCGTCACAAGGGACCCAGTACTTC - TRBJ2-5 TRBV6-2/TRBV6-3 -
CASSYAAGANYEQYF TGTGCCAGCAGTTACGCCGCGGGAGCCAACTACGAGCAGTACTTC TRBD2 TRBJ2-7 TRBV6-5 few
CASSLKGGFYGYTF TGTGCCAGCAGTTTGAAAGGGGGGTTCTATGGCTACACCTTC - TRBJ1-2 TRBV28 -
CASSSRDRVQYF TGTGCCAGCAGTTCACGGGACAGGGTTCAGTATTTT TRBD1 TRBJ2-3 TRBV12-3/TRBV12-4 -
CATSSFGGAGEQFF TGTGCCACCAGCTCCTTCGGGGGGGCGGGCGAGCAGTTCTTC TRBD2 TRBJ2-1 TRBV15 -
CASARVGSNQPQHF TGTGCCAGCGCCAGGGTGGGTAGCAATCAGCCCCAGCATTTT - TRBJ1-5 TRBV27 once
CASSSVGELFF TGTGCCAGCAGTTCGGTCGGGGAGCTGTTTTTT - TRBJ2-2 TRBV12-3/TRBV12-4 -
CASSSQSGGANEQFF TGTGCCAGCAGCTCACAAAGCGGGGGGGCAAATGAGCAGTTCTTC TRBD2 TRBJ2-1 TRBV11-3 -
CSARVVRATDTQYF TGCAGTGCTAGAGTAGTCAGGGCGACAGATACGCAGTATTTT - TRBJ2-3 TRBV20-1 -
CASSLKLAGYEQYF TGTGCCAGCAGTTTAAAACTAGCGGGCTACGAGCAGTACTTC TRBD2 TRBJ2-7 TRBV27 few
CSVDLSGANVLTF TGCAGCGTCGACCTTTCTGGGGCCAACGTCCTGACTTTC - TRBJ2-6 TRBV29-1 -
CASGWGTNSYEQYF TGTGCCAGCGGATGGGGGACGAATTCCTACGAGCAGTACTTC - TRBJ2-7 TRBV7-9 -
CASSRGRGRTDTQYF TGTGCCAGCAGCCGCGGGAGGGGGAGAACAGATACGCAGTATTTT TRBD2 TRBJ2-3 TRBV7-2 -
CATSRVGRASPLHF TGTGCCACCAGCAGAGTGGGCAGGGCATCACCCCTCCACTTT - TRBJ1-6 TRBV15 -
CASSIVGNIQYF TGTGCCAGTAGTATAGTAGGGAACATTCAGTACTTC - TRBJ2-4 TRBV19 -
CASSSPPGRSLTNQNYGYTF TGTGCCAGCAGCTCACCTCCGGGCAGAAGTCTAACTAACCAAAACTATGGCTACACCTTC - TRBJ1-2 TRBV7-9 few
CASSLGQGVFEQYF TGTGCCAGCAGCTTAGGGCAGGGGGTCTTCGAGCAGTACTTC TRBD1 TRBJ2-7 TRBV7-9 -
CASSKDQEPGQGESTDTQYF TGTGCCAGCAGCAAAGACCAAGAACCGGGACAGGGGGAGAGCACAGATACGCAGTATTTT - TRBJ2-3 TRBV21-1 few
CASSYHRDFTGELFF TGCGCCAGCAGCTACCACCGGGACTTTACCGGGGAGCTGTTTTTT - TRBJ2-2 TRBV5-1 -
CSTYGGLAGIEQYF TGCAGTACCTATGGGGGACTAGCGGGAATCGAGCAGTACTTC TRBD2 TRBJ2-7 TRBV20-1 -
CSAGDSRYEQYF TGCAGCGCTGGGGACTCCCGCTACGAGCAGTACTTC - TRBJ2-7 TRBV29-1 few
CAISAGGAGQETQYF TGTGCCATCAGTGCGGGGGGGGCCGGGCAAGAGACCCAGTACTTC TRBD2 TRBJ2-5 TRBV10-3 -
CASSLDSTDDTDTQYF TGTGCCAGCAGCTTGGATTCGACAGATGACACAGATACGCAGTATTTT - TRBJ2-3 TRBV7-9 -
CASSTSRGANVLTF TGTGCCAGCAGCACCTCGAGGGGGGCCAACGTCCTGACTTTC - TRBJ2-6 TRBV9 -
CAISESTLNTGELFF TGTGCCATCAGTGAGTCGACCCTTAACACCGGGGAGCTGTTTTTT - TRBJ2-2 TRBV10-3 -
CASSGSGGEDTQYF TGTGCCAGCAGTGGTAGCGGGGGGGAAGATACGCAGTATTTT TRBD2 TRBJ2-3 TRBV6-4 few
CASSPGQGFQPQHF TGTGCCAGCTCCCCGGGACAGGGGTTTCAGCCCCAGCATTTT TRBD1 TRBJ1-5 TRBV25-1 -
CASSQDGLGETQYF TGCGCCAGCAGCCAAGATGGTCTAGGGGAGACCCAGTACTTC - TRBJ2-5 TRBV4-3 -
CASSQDPRDRRKATNEKLFF TGCGCCAGCAGCCAAGATCCCAGGGACCGTCGAAAAGCAACTAATGAAAAACTGTTTTTT - TRBJ1-4 TRBV4-1 -
CASSSSGKGRKGYGYTF TGTGCCAGCAGCTCCAGTGGCAAGGGACGGAAGGGATATGGCTACACCTTC - TRBJ1-2 TRBV7-9 -
CASSLGDDTDTQYF TGTGCCAGCAGTTTAGGGGACGACACAGATACGCAGTATTTT - TRBJ2-3 TRBV27 once
CASSLAGQGRFYNEQFF TGTGCCAGCAGCTTAGCCGGACAGGGGAGGTTCTACAATGAGCAGTTCTTC TRBD1 TRBJ2-1 TRBV7-2 -
CSVRRTTRGETQYF TGCAGCGTTAGAAGGACGACTAGAGGAGAGACCCAGTACTTC - TRBJ2-5 TRBV29-1 -
CASGLGDSIRPDTQYF TGTGCTAGTGGTTTAGGGGATTCGATACGGCCAGATACGCAGTATTTT - TRBJ2-3 TRBV12-5 -
CASSLQGVEVEQYF TGTGCCAGCAGCCTTCAGGGGGTGGAGGTCGAGCAGTACTTC TRBD1 TRBJ2-7 TRBV12-3/TRBV12-4 few
CASTPSETSGANVLTF TGTGCCAGCACACCCAGCGAGACCTCTGGGGCCAACGTCCTGACTTTC - TRBJ2-6 TRBV6-6 -